These 12 T cell receptor beta chains were all obtained from the same sample, sequenced in a study of blood T cell repertoires in COVID-19. Method: immunoSEQ multiplex PCR; TCRdb's copy keeps in-frame clones and lacks some. The sample carries around 150,000 clones, around 90% recorded once. Sample: peripheral blood. These receptors were obtained from a woman in her fifties or sixties with active or convalescent COVID-19.

This chain links TRBV18 with TRBJ2-7, with TRBD1 identical over 9 bases. The V gene end was trimmed by 5 bases and the J gene end by 5 bases; junction bases not matched to a gene: 10. CDR1 is KGHSH, CDR2 LQKENI, per germline. The CDR3 has 15 residues. The CDR3, as DNA: TGTGCCAGCTCAAAAACAGGACAGGGGAACCACGAGCAGTACTTC. It specifies CASSKTGQGNHEQYF.

The CDR3 reads CASSIRDTQYF. The DNA of the CDR3 is TGTGCCAGCAGTATCAGAGATACGCAGTATTTT. This sequence joins TRBV12-3 or TRBV12-4 and TRBJ2-3; D is unresolved. This CDR3 is 11 amino acids long. The V end was cut by 5 bases, the J end by 5 bases, with 5 bases between.

The genes are TRBV19 and TRBJ1-5, with TRBD1 matching 7 bases. This CDR3 spans 14 amino acids. V lost 7 bases to trimming and J lost 2 bases; unmatched junction nucleotides: 5. Germline V gene data show CDR1 as LNHDA and CDR2 as SQIVND (reference sequence). Here the CDR3 reads CASTTDRGNQPQHF. DNA for the CDR3: TGTGCCAGTACCACCGACAGGGGCAATCAGCCCCAGCATTTT.

The CDR3 sequence: CSASPVSNTEAFF. The CDR3 nucleotides read TGCAGTGCTAGTCCAGTATCGAACACTGAAGCTTTCTTT. V usage is TRBV20-1 and J usage is TRBJ1-1; D gene unclear. Germline CDR1 reads DFQATT; CDR2 reads SNEGSKA (reference sequence). This CDR3 is 13 amino acids long. V was cut by 3 bases and J by 1 base, with 9 bases left in between.

V and J are TRBV4-3 and TRBJ2-3, with 7 bases identical to TRBD1. The trim removed 0 bases at V and 2 bases at J, leaving 2 bases unmatched. The CDR3 runs 15 residues. Germline CDR1 reads LGHNA; CDR2 reads YSLEER. CDR3 protein: CASSQDGQDTDTQYF. CDR3 bases: TGCGCCAGCAGCCAAGATGGACAGGACACAGATACGCAGTATTTT.

Only one count was recorded for this clone. J is TRBJ2-5 and V is TRBV4-1; weak D call: TRBD2 (5 bases). Deletions cut 1 base from V and 2 bases from J, with 8 bases between. Germline values: CDR1 MGHRA, CDR2 YSYEKL. The CDR3 totals 14 residues. The CDR3 DNA reads TGCGCCAGCAGCCAAGGTACTAGTCAAGAGACCCAGTACTTC. Its translation: CASSQGTSQETQYF.

DNA for the CDR3: TGTGCCAGCAGCTTAACGTTGACAGGGGGGGTCTATGGCTACACCTTC. Translated, it gives CASSLTLTGGVYGYTF. V usage is TRBV5-6 and J usage is TRBJ1-2, with 9 bases aligning to TRBD1. The junction had 9 bases not matched to a gene; V was cut back by 2 bases and J by 4 bases. The CDR3 length is 16 residues. The V gene's germline CDR1 is SGHDT and CDR2 YYEEEE. The variable domain in full, with the rest retrieved from reference TRBV5-6 and TRBJ1-2, is DAGVTQSPTHLIKTRGQQVTLRCSPKSGHDTVSWYQQALGQGPQFIFQYYEEEERQRGNFPDRFSGHQFPNYSSELNVNALLLGDSALYLCASSLTLTGGVYGYTFGSGTRLTVV.

The chain carries TRBV28 and TRBJ1-2; D uncertain. Trimming stripped 5 bases from V and 5 bases from J, with 15 bases between. The germline CDR1 and CDR2 sequences are MDHEN and SYDVKM. The CDR3 extends over 14 amino acids. This CDR3 reads CASSREGLWYGYTF. In nucleotides, the CDR3 is TGTGCCAGCAGTCGGGAGGGCCTGTGGTATGGCTACACCTTC.

The rearrangement joins TRBV6-5 to TRBJ1-1; 7 nucleotides match TRBD1. The CDR3 runs 14 residues. With V trimmed by 10 bases and J by 0 bases, 8 bases remained unmatched. The germline V gene has CDR1 MNHEY and CDR2 SVGAGI. The chain's CDR3 is CATRTGIMNTEAFF. DNA of the CDR3: TGTGCCACCAGGACAGGCATAATGAACACTGAAGCTTTCTTT.

The CDR3 loop reads CASSLKGQGVEAFF. Here the CDR3 DNA reads TGTGCCAGCAGCTTAAAGGGACAGGGCGTTGAAGCTTTCTTT. The V call is TRBV7-2, the J call TRBJ1-1; 9 bases align to TRBD1. The junction had 5 bases not matched to a gene; V was cut back by 2 bases and J by 7 bases. CDR3 length: 14 residues. Germline V gives CDR1 SGHTA, CDR2 FQGNSA.

The V call is TRBV3-1 (or the pseudogene TRBV3-2), the J call TRBJ2-2; 8 bases fit TRBD1. With 7 bases clipped from V and 5 bases from J, the junction kept 9 bases outside the gene matches. The CDR3 contains 15 residues. CDR1 LGHDT and CDR2 YNNKEL come from the germline V gene (reference sequence). This CDR3 reads CASTHPGGRTGELFF. CDR3 nucleotide sequence: TGTGCCAGCACCCACCCAGGGGGCCGGACCGGGGAGCTGTTTTTT.

The CDR3 protein is CASSRRDRENSPLHF. The DNA for the CDR3 is TGCGCCAGCAGCCGGAGGGACAGGGAAAATTCACCCCTCCACTTT. The chain uses TRBV5-1 and TRBJ1-6, with 9 nucleotides matching TRBD1. CDR3 size: 15 residues. Germline V lookup: CDR1 SGHRS, CDR2 YFSETQ. J was trimmed by 7 bases and V by 4 bases; bases with no gene match: 6.